This T cell receptor (beta chain) was profiled in a study of T-cell reconstitution after alpha-beta-depleted transplantation in children. This CDR3 spans 13 amino acids. The germline CDR1 and CDR2 sequences are SNHLY and FYNNEI. V was shortened by 3 bases and J by 0 bases, with 5 bases between the two germline ends. Broader study findings: Several hundred graft clones that had expanded were reportedly the source of alpha-beta T cells about two months after transplant.

Comments on this clonotype: As yet, its antigen is unknown.

Unique molecular identifiers featured in how the TCRbeta library was prepared. TCRdb processed the PCR reads anew with MiXCR; each CDR3 protein has one entry. The sample yields 500,000 or so distinct CDR3 sequences, about 10% seen once. Specimen: PBMCs, mostly from graft donor cells, collected 180 days after TCRalphabeta/CD19-depleted stem cell transplant. The chain is built from TRBV2 and TRBJ1-2; D not resolved. The clonotype comes from a female patient aged 2-10 years who had a stem cell transplant for aplastic anemia, so the T cells may come from the graft donor. CDR3 loop: CASSDSTNYGYTF. The CDR3 nucleotides read TGTGCCAGCAGTGACAGTACTAACTATGGCTACACCTTC.